The present entry profiles one T cell receptor (beta chain) with its context. Its antigen is not identified. This entry belongs to a study of long-term antiretroviral therapy in people with HIV. Survey-level resolution applied to immunoSEQ assay v3.0. Only in-frame clones appear in the TCRdb table, and some are missing; sequencing was by immunoSEQ multiplex PCR. Here the sample spans 28,000 or so clones, about 77% being singletons. Study-wide findings and caveats: HIV repertoires spanned narrower CDR3 length ranges than controls.

The receptor was derived from a man aged 18 to 30 with HIV. The sequenced sample was unsorted PBMCs, obtained 1.5 years before starting antiretroviral therapy.

The CDR3 is CASSLVGPSEGYTF. The CDR3 nucleotides are TGTGCCAGCAGTTTAGTGGGGCCCTCTGAGGGCTACACCTTC. This chain uses TRBV28 with TRBJ1-2, with a tentative D call TRBD1 (5 bases). Germline V gives CDR1 MDHEN, CDR2 SYDVKM. Trimming took off 2 bases at V and 8 bases at J, with 15 bases between the two ends. This CDR3 spans 14 amino acids.